These T cell receptor beta chains were read from a single sample in a study of cytomegalovirus exposure and HLA in healthy donors. TCRdb keeps only in-frame clones here, not all; method: immunoSEQ multiplex PCR. The sample contains a few hundred thousand clones, more than 75% of which appear only once. Sequencing used PBMCs. These receptors were collected from a woman between 18 and 29 years old in good health and CMV-seronegative. Both conserved end residues are part of each CDR3. Each record gives: V gene, clone size, J gene, D gene, CDR3 DNA, CDR3 protein. A D gene is named only where the DNA matches it firmly. The listing skips clone size in some rows; elsewhere it reads once, few, many or a size class.

TRBV6-5	-	TRBJ2-7	TRBD1	TGTGCCAGCAGTTACGGGGGACAGGGGTCGTACGAGCAGTACTTC	CASSYGGQGSYEQYF
TRBV16	-	TRBJ1-5	-	TGTGCCAGCGTGACGGGGGGCCGCAAGGATCAGCCCCAGCATTTT	CASVTGGRKDQPQHF
TRBV7-3	-	TRBJ1-1	TRBD1	TGTGCCAGCAGTGTAGGGACAGGTGGGGCTGAAGCTTTCTTT	CASSVGTGGAEAFF
TRBV28	-	TRBJ1-5	-	TGTGCCAGCAGTCTCGACAGGTATCAGCCCCAGCATTTT	CASSLDRYQPQHF
TRBV6-5	-	TRBJ2-3	-	TGTGCCAGCAGATCGACAGGGACTAGCACAGATACGCAGTATTTT	CASRSTGTSTDTQYF
TRBV6-4	-	TRBJ2-7	TRBD2	TGTGCCAGCAGTGACACGGGAGGGCCCGACGAGCAGTACTTC	CASSDTGGPDEQYF
TRBV7-6	-	TRBJ1-5	-	TGTGCCAGCAGCTTAGACGGGATGCTAGGTCAGCCCCAGCATTTT	CASSLDGMLGQPQHF
TRBV10-3	-	TRBJ1-1	-	TGTGCCATCAGTGGGGGTTTGGGTAGGGGAAGGAACACTGAAGCTTTCTTT	CAISGGLGRGRNTEAFF
TRBV6-5	-	TRBJ1-5	TRBD1	TGTGCCAGCAGTTCGACAGGGGGTGGCAATCAGCCCCAGCATTTT	CASSSTGGGNQPQHF
TRBV7-8	-	TRBJ1-1	-	TGTGCCAGCAGCTTATTCCCAGGTTTGATGAACACTGAAGCTTTCTTT	CASSLFPGLMNTEAFF
TRBV6-4	-	TRBJ2-7	TRBD2	TGTGCCAGCAGTGACTCGGCGGGAGGTAGGATAGGGTACGAGCAGTACTTC	CASSDSAGGRIGYEQYF
TRBV2	few	TRBJ2-5	-	TGTGCCAGCAAAAGGGCTAGCCAGGGGTCAAGAGAGACCCAGTACTTC	CASKRASQGSRETQYF
TRBV7-6	-	TRBJ2-7	TRBD2	TGTGCCAGCAGCCCGACGACTAGCGGAGGCTACGAGCAGTACTTC	CASSPTTSGGYEQYF
TRBV7-8	-	TRBJ2-1	-	TGTGCCAGCAGCTCGGCTCTAGGGGGCTACAATGAGCAGTTCTTC	CASSSALGGYNEQFF
TRBV25-1	once	TRBJ1-2	TRBD1	TGTGCCAGCAGTCCCCGGACAGGGCGTGGGTATGGCTACACCTTC	CASSPRTGRGYGYTF
TRBV5-4	-	TRBJ2-7	TRBD1	TGTGCCAGCAGCTTGGGACAGGGGAACGAGCAGTACTTC	CASSLGQGNEQYF
TRBV27	-	TRBJ2-1	TRBD2	TGTGCCAGCAGTTTCGGCGGGAGCTCCTACAATGAGCAGTTCTTC	CASSFGGSSYNEQFF
TRBV19	-	TRBJ1-5	-	TGTGCCAGTAGTACCCGTGGGAGGGAAAATCAGCCCCAGCATTTT	CASSTRGRENQPQHF
TRBV6-6	-	TRBJ2-7	-	TGTGCCAGCAGTAGGCGGGGCCCCTACGAGCAGTACTTC	CASSRRGPYEQYF
TRBV28	-	TRBJ2-7	TRBD1	TGTGCCAGCAGTTTACTCCCGGGACAGGGGGCTTACGAGCAGTACTTC	CASSLLPGQGAYEQYF
TRBV7-3	-	TRBJ1-1	TRBD1	TGTGCCAGCAGCCGCGGGCAAATGACAGGGGTAACTGAAGCTTTCTTT	CASSRGQMTGVTEAFF
TRBV23-1	-	TRBJ1-2	-	TGCGCCAGCAAACGGGGGGGGGCGCGGGTAACTAACTATGGCTACACCTTC	CASKRGGARVTNYGYTF
TRBV7-2	-	TRBJ1-1	TRBD1	TGTGCCAGCAGCGCTGGGACAGGGGAAGACACTGAAGCTTTCTTT	CASSAGTGEDTEAFF
TRBV7-9	-	TRBJ2-7	-	TGTGCCAGCAGCTCCGCCCTATACGAGCAGTACTTC	CASSSALYEQYF
TRBV9	-	TRBJ2-7	-	TGTGCCAGCAGCGTAGATCAGCGGGCCTCCTACGAGCAGTACTTC	CASSVDQRASYEQYF
TRBV4-3	-	TRBJ2-7	-	TGCGCCAGCAGCCAAGATGCGGGGCCCTACGAGCAGTACTTC	CASSQDAGPYEQYF
TRBV9	once	TRBJ1-6	TRBD1	TGTGCCAGCAGCGTAGATGCGGGACAGGCGACTTCACCCCTCCACTTT	CASSVDAGQATSPLHF
TRBV6-1	-	TRBJ2-7	-	TGTGCCAGCAGTGGACGAGGGAGTGGCGAGCAGTACTTC	CASSGRGSGEQYF
TRBV5-1	once	TRBJ2-7	TRBD2	TGCGCCAGCAGCTTGCTCGCAACCCAACTAGCGGACTACGAGCAGTACTTC	CASSLLATQLADYEQYF
TRBV11-2	-	TRBJ2-5	TRBD2	TGTGCCAGCAGCCCTAGCGGGAGGGCCTCGCGACAAGAGACCCAGTACTTC	CASSPSGRASRQETQYF
TRBV4-1	once	TRBJ1-1	TRBD1	TGCGCCAGCAGCCACCCTCCCAAGGCCACGACAGGGGACACTGAAGCTTTCTTT	CASSHPPKATTGDTEAFF
TRBV18	-	TRBJ2-3	TRBD2	TGTGCCAGCTCACCACCGGTGGGACTACGGACAGATACGCAGTATTTT	CASSPPVGLRTDTQYF
TRBV27	-	TRBJ2-7	TRBD1	TGTGCCAGCAGTTTATCGAGACGGGACAGGGGGCGCAAGTACGAGCAGTACTTC	CASSLSRRDRGRKYEQYF
TRBV9	-	TRBJ2-1	TRBD1	TGTGCCAGCAGCGTCCCCGGGACAGGGGACTCTTTGAGCTCCTACAATGAGCAGTTCTTC	CASSVPGTGDSLSSYNEQFF
TRBV2	-	TRBJ2-7	TRBD2	TGTGCCAGCAGAAGGACTAGCGGGGGGAAAGCCCACGAGCAGTACTTC	CASRRTSGGKAHEQYF
TRBV6-6	-	TRBJ2-7	TRBD1	TGTGCCAGCAGATCCTCGGGGACAGGGTTTTACGAGCAGTACTTC	CASRSSGTGFYEQYF
TRBV2	once	TRBJ1-2	-	TGTGCCAGCACCCCGGGTGCGGGAGGGATCTATGGCTACACCTTC	CASTPGAGGIYGYTF
TRBV4-1	once	TRBJ2-1	-	TGCGCCAGCAGCCAATCTAGACGAGGTGAGCAGTTCTTC	CASSQSRRGEQFF
TRBV27	-	TRBJ2-3	TRBD1	TGTGCCAGCAGTTTCCGACAGGGATCCACAGATACGCAGTATTTT	CASSFRQGSTDTQYF
TRBV28	-	TRBJ1-2	-	TGTGCCAGCAGTTTACTAGGGCAGGGTAATGGCTACACCTTC	CASSLLGQGNGYTF
TRBV4-3	-	TRBJ1-3	TRBD1	TGCGCCAGCAGCCAAGGTCTAGGGGGCGCGGACACCATATATTTT	CASSQGLGGADTIYF
TRBV6-1	-	TRBJ2-7	-	TGTGCCAGCAGACTCTACGAGCAGTACTTC	CASRLYEQYF
TRBV13	-	TRBJ2-7	TRBD2	TGTGCCAGCAGCTTAGGCCTGTCTAGCGGGAGTTATGAGCAGTACTTC	CASSLGLSSGSYEQYF
TRBV5-1	-	TRBJ2-7	TRBD2	TGCGCCAGCAGCCCTGGACTAGCGGGAGGGCCAGAGGACTACGAGCAGTACTTC	CASSPGLAGGPEDYEQYF
TRBV27	-	TRBJ2-7	TRBD2	TGTGCCAGCAGTCTAAAACCCCTAGGACTAGCGGGAGGTGGCGAGCAGTACTTC	CASSLKPLGLAGGGEQYF
TRBV19	-	TRBJ2-3	TRBD2	TGTGCCAGTAGTACCCGGTACGCGGGAGTGGGGACAGATACGCAGTATTTT	CASSTRYAGVGTDTQYF
TRBV6-1	-	TRBJ1-2	TRBD1	TGTGCCAGCAGTGAACCCGGACAGGGTCATTTCGGCTACACCTTC	CASSEPGQGHFGYTF
TRBV5-4	-	TRBJ2-1	-	TGTGCCAGCAGCCTAGAAGGGGAATACCGTAACAATGAGCAGTTCTTC	CASSLEGEYRNNEQFF
TRBV28	-	TRBJ2-7	TRBD1	TGTGCCAGCAGTTTAGTGGGACAGTCCTACGAGCAGTACTTC	CASSLVGQSYEQYF
TRBV15	-	TRBJ1-1	TRBD1	TGTGCCACCAGCAGGCCGGGACAGGGAGCGAACACTGAAGCTTTCTTT	CATSRPGQGANTEAFF
TRBV6-1	-	TRBJ2-7	-	TGTGCCAGCAGTGAACCGGGACTGATGAGTTACGAGCAGTACTTC	CASSEPGLMSYEQYF
TRBV19	-	TRBJ2-7	-	TGTGCCAGTAGTATCTCCGGGACAAGTTACGAGCAGTACTTC	CASSISGTSYEQYF
TRBV20-1	-	TRBJ1-2	-	TGCAGTGCTAGAGACCCGGGGCAGGGGACCTTC	CSARDPGQGTF